This T cell receptor (beta chain) emerged from a study of cytomegalovirus exposure and HLA in healthy donors. PCR used 60 Vbeta primers and 13 Jbeta primers. Using immunoSEQ multiplex PCR, the repertoire was profiled, and TCRdb retains in-frame clones only, with some absent. The sample lists 150,000 to 180,000 clones; around 75% were seen once. This clonotype originated in a young man in good health and CMV-seropositive. The sample was PBMCs.

DNA of the CDR3: TGTGCCAGCAGCCAAGATATGGGCAGCAACTATGGCTACACCTTC. As protein: CASSQDMGSNYGYTF. The chain combines TRBV4-2 with TRBJ1-2; D is unclear. The CDR3 has 15 residues. Per the germline V gene, CDR1 is LGHNA and CDR2 is YNFKEQ. The V gene lost 0 bases and the J gene lost 2 bases, with 10 bases spanning the gap.